This TCR beta chain came from a study of CD8+ T cells in alopecia areata. Study summary: Scoring treated patients' severity relied on the percentage of scalp area affected. Points from the study as a whole: Besides other cells, scalp samples also yield sequences of resident alphabeta T cells from normal skin. It was observed that many expanded lesional clones persisted in scalp and blood during tofacitinib.

Documented treatment: oral pan-JAK inhibitor, 5-10 mg twice daily. In alopecia areata patients, both lesional scalp punch biopsies and peripheral blood were collected. Germline CDR1 is KGHSH and CDR2 is LQKENI. The V end was cut by 6 bases, the J end by 2 bases, with 13 bases between. This CDR3 has 14 residues. A remark on this clone: No antigen is known for it.

Following extraction, RNA underwent reverse transcription to cDNA, which served as the sequencing template. TCRdb keeps only in-frame clones here, not all; method: immunoSEQ multiplex PCR. The sample includes approximately 220,000 clones, around two fifths of them seen just once. The V and J genes are TRBV18 and TRBJ2-5; D ambiguous. The input for sequencing was CD4+ T cells sorted from blood, taken at week 34, from a patient treated with tofacitinib. This receptor was identified in a human donor with alopecia areata. This chain's CDR3 is CASSPSLGQETQYF. The CDR3 DNA reads as TGTGCCAGCTCCCCGTCTTTGGGGCAAGAGACCCAGTACTTC. Full variable domain (missing parts from reference TRBV18 and TRBJ2-5): NAGVMQNPRHLVRRRGQEARLRCSPMKGHSHVYWYRQLPEEGLKFMVYLQKENIIDESGMPKERFSAEFPKEGPSILRIQQVVRGDSAAYFCASSPSLGQETQYFGPGTRLLVL.